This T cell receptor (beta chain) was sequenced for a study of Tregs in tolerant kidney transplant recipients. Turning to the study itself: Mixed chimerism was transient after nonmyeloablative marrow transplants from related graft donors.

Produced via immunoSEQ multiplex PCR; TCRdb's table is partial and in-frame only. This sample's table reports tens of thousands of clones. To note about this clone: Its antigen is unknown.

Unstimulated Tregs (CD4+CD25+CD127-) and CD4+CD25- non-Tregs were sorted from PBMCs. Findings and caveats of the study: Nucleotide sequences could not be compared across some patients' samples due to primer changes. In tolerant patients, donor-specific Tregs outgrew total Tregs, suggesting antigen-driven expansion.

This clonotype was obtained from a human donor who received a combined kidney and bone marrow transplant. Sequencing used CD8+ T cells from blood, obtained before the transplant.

The DNA read from the CDR3 is TGCAGCGTTGTGGGGGGTGCAGGTACTAGCGGGAGTCTAGATACG. This translates into CSVVGGAGTSGSLDT. In full, the CDR3 is CSVVGGAGTSGSLDTQYF. The chain employs TRBV29-1 and TRBJ2-3, with 11 bases that match TRBD2. The read ends 3 residues shy of where the CDR3 ends; the end is completed using the germline J gene. Germline-derived CDR1 and CDR2 are SQVTM and ANQGSEA. J gave up 5 bases and V 4 bases, and 17 bases lay outside the gene matches. The CDR3 is 18 amino acids.